This section outlines one T cell receptor beta chain sequence together with its context. Antigen unknown. This record belongs to a study of shared clonotypes between healthy human individuals. Whole-study results and caveats: Despite large depth, rarefaction showed incomplete sorted-subset sequencing.

This CDR3 contains 13 residues. Germline CDR1 and CDR2: SGHKS and YYEKEE (reference sequence). V was clipped by 0 bases and J by 7 bases, with 11 bases between them. Libraries were prepared by immunoSEQ multiplex PCR; TCRdb keeps only in-frame clonotypes and omits some of them. This sample carries about 1 million clones, about 76% of them seen once, and the ten largest clones take roughly 1.4%. The chain joins TRBV5-5 to TRBJ2-7; weak D call: TRBD1 (5 bases). This sequence originates from a man aged 18 to 35 in good health. The sequenced material came from memory CD4+ T cells sorted from blood. The subset here: CD45RA-negative fraction. The CDR3: CASSLGQGREQYF. In DNA, the CDR3 is TGTGCCAGCAGCTTGGGCCAGGGTAGAGAGCAGTACTTC. The full variable domain, in which reference TRBV5-5 and TRBJ2-7 provide the parts outside the CDR3, is DAGVTQSPTHLIKTRGQQVTLRCSPISGHKSVSWYQQVLGQGPQFIFQYYEKEERGRGNFPDRFSARQFPNYSSELNVNALLLGDSALYLCASSLGQGREQYFGPGTRLTVT.